The rows below give T cell receptor beta chains drawn from one sample of a study of T cell changes during pregnancy in multiple sclerosis. Produced via immunoSEQ multiplex PCR; TCRdb's table is partial and in-frame only. The sample includes about 35,000 clones, more than 75% of them seen just once. Sequencing was performed on peripheral blood, taken in the third trimester of pregnancy. Source of these receptors: a female donor in good health, enrolled as a control in a pregnancy study. CDR3s include the opening cysteine and the closing phenylalanine or tryptophan. A D gene is named only where the DNA matches it firmly. Rows give clone size only sometimes, using once, few, many, or a class for an expanded clone.

j_call d_call v_call clone_size cdr3_nt cdr3_aa
TRBJ2-6 . TRBV25-1 . TGTGCCAGCAGTGAGGGAGGATCTGGGGCCAACGTCCTGACTTTC CASSEGGSGANVLTF
TRBJ1-2 TRBD1 TRBV4-2 . TGTGCCAGCAGCCAAGGGGGCGGACAGGGACACTATGGCTACACCTTC CASSQGGGQGHYGYTF
TRBJ2-7 TRBD2 TRBV6-5 . TGTGCCACCGGTAGCACGACGGGAGGGACCCACGAGCAGTACTTC CATGSTTGGTHEQYF
TRBJ1-1 . TRBV4-3 . TGCGCCAGCAGCCAAGACAGAGGGGAGGTGGGGGAAGCTTTCTTT CASSQDRGEVGEAFF
TRBJ1-1 TRBD1 TRBV5-1 . TGCGCCAGCAGCTTCGCGGCAGGGGGCGCGATCACTGAAGCTTTCTTT CASSFAAGGAITEAFF
TRBJ2-1 TRBD2 TRBV4-1 . TGCGCCAGCAGTCGAGTAGCGGGGGTCCCCTACAATGAGCAGTTCTTC CASSRVAGVPYNEQFF
TRBJ2-1 . TRBV14 . TGTGCCAGCAGCCAGGGTATGGGGCTACGGAACAATGAGCAGTTCTTC CASSQGMGLRNNEQFF
TRBJ1-2 . TRBV28 . TGTGCCAGCAGCATACCCCCCAACGGTCGGGGCTACACCTTC CASSIPPNGRGYTF
TRBJ2-1 TRBD2 TRBV5-4 . TGTGCCAGCAGCTTGACTAGCGGATACAATGAGCAGTTCTTC CASSLTSGYNEQFF
TRBJ1-2 TRBD1 TRBV4-3 . TGCGCCAGCAGCCTTACAAGGGGGACAGCGAATAACTATGGCTACACCTTC CASSLTRGTANNYGYTF
TRBJ2-1 TRBD2 TRBV6-6 . TGTGCCAGCATCCAGGGACTAGCGGGTGGGGATGAGCAGTTCTTC CASIQGLAGGDEQFF
TRBJ1-5 . TRBV5-6 . TGTGCCAGCAGCTTCGGATGGGCTAGCAATCAGCCCCAGCATTTT CASSFGWASNQPQHF
TRBJ2-7 . TRBV7-8 . TGTGCCAGCTCCTTAACTGGGGCAGAACCCTACGAGCAGTACTTC CASSLTGAEPYEQYF
TRBJ1-2 . TRBV7-2 once TGTGCCAGCAGCTTAGAAACAGTCTCGGGCTACACCTTC CASSLETVSGYTF
TRBJ2-7 TRBD1 TRBV7-9 . TGTGCCAGCAGCTTAGGTGGGATCGGACAGGGTGGATACGAGCAGTACTTC CASSLGGIGQGGYEQYF
TRBJ2-7 . TRBV5-1 . TGCGCCAGCAGCTTGGTCTATAGCTCCTACGAGCAGTACTTC CASSLVYSSYEQYF
TRBJ1-5 . TRBV10-3 . TGTGCCATCAGTGGGTCGGGGGGGCAGCCCCAGCATTTT CAISGSGGQPQHF
TRBJ2-1 TRBD2 TRBV11-2 . TGTGCCAGCAGCCCTACCCTGGGTAGCGGGAGAGGTCGAGGCAATGAGCAGTTCTTC CASSPTLGSGRGRGNEQFF
TRBJ1-6 . TRBV6-1 . TGTGCCAGCAGTGAAGCTAGAGGGGGTAATTCACCCCTCCACTTT CASSEARGGNSPLHF
TRBJ2-2 TRBD2 TRBV5-1 . TGCGCCAGCAGCCCACTCGGACTAGCGGGAGTAGGGACCGGGGAGCTGTTTTTT CASSPLGLAGVGTGELFF
TRBJ2-7 TRBD2 TRBV27 once TGTGCCAGCAGTGGGAGGGGAGCCCATCACGAGCAGTACTTC CASSGRGAHHEQYF
TRBJ1-2 . TRBV11-2 . TGTGCCAGCAGCCCAGCGCAGACGGGGGTACGAGGCTACACCTTC CASSPAQTGVRGYTF
TRBJ2-7 TRBD2 TRBV19 . TGTGCCAGTAGAGAACTAGCGGGGGCTTCCTACGAGCAGTACTTC CASRELAGASYEQYF
TRBJ2-1 . TRBV5-6 few TGTGCCAGCAGCTTCTTCCGGGACTCTTACAATGAGCAGTTCTTC CASSFFRDSYNEQFF
TRBJ1-4 TRBD1 TRBV7-2 . TGTGCCAGCAGCTTTGGGACAGGGCGGTCTAATGAAAAACTGTTTTTT CASSFGTGRSNEKLFF
TRBJ1-2 . TRBV15 . TGTGCCACCAGCAGGGGCGGGGCCTATGGCTACACCTTC CATSRGGAYGYTF
TRBJ2-1 TRBD2 TRBV7-8 . TGTGCCAGCAGCCTGACTAGCGGGGGTGTCAATGAGCAGTTCTTC CASSLTSGGVNEQFF
TRBJ2-1 TRBD2 TRBV4-1 . TGCGCCAGCAGCCAAGGGCTAGCGGGAGGGCTCAATGAGCAGTTCTTC CASSQGLAGGLNEQFF
TRBJ2-3 . TRBV7-8 . TGTGCCAGCAGCCCCAGAGAGGATCCAGCGGATACGCAGTATTTT CASSPREDPADTQYF
TRBJ2-3 TRBD1 TRBV5-1 . TGCGCCAGCAGCATCCGGACAGGCCCCGGGGAGTTGGATCCGTTAAGGGTCACAGATACGCAGTATTTT CASSIRTGPGELDPLRVTDTQYF
TRBJ2-1 . TRBV27 few TGTGCCAGCAGTTCCTTTGACTCCAACAATGAGCAGTTCTTC CASSSFDSNNEQFF
TRBJ2-5 TRBD2 TRBV18 . TGTGCCAGCTCACCATCGACGCGGGAGTGGGAGACCCAGTACTTC CASSPSTREWETQYF
TRBJ1-2 . TRBV9 . TGTGCCAGCAGTCAGACAGGCCCGAACTATGGCTACACCTTC CASSQTGPNYGYTF
TRBJ1-6 . TRBV18 . TGTGCCAGCTCACCATCGGCAGGGTATAATTCACCCCTCCACTTT CASSPSAGYNSPLHF
TRBJ2-5 TRBD2 TRBV28 . TGTGCCAGCAGTTTTACTAGCGGGGGGGCTTTAGAGACCCAGTACTTC CASSFTSGGALETQYF
TRBJ1-2 TRBD1 TRBV5-1 . TGCGCCAGCAGCCCGGGACAGGCGAGCCTCTATGGCTACACCTTC CASSPGQASLYGYTF
TRBJ1-1 TRBD1 TRBV19 . TGTGCCAGTAGGGGGACAGCCACGCACACTGAAGCTTTCTTT CASRGTATHTEAFF
TRBJ2-1 . TRBV18 . TGTGCCAGCTCACCGCCCGACACGGACTACAATGAGCAGTTCTTC CASSPPDTDYNEQFF
TRBJ2-3 TRBD2 TRBV4-1 . TGCGCCAGCAGCCAAGATTGGGCTAGCGGGAGCACAGATACGCAGTATTTT CASSQDWASGSTDTQYF
TRBJ2-7 . TRBV19 . TGTGCCAGTAGTAGTCAGGGGTATCCCTACGAGCAGTACTTC CASSSQGYPYEQYF
TRBJ2-1 . TRBV2 . TGTGCCAGCGGCCTCGAGGGCGAGGGCTACAATGAGCAGTTCTTC CASGLEGEGYNEQFF
TRBJ1-5 . TRBV6-1 . TGTGCCAGCAGTGTTGACAGCTATAGCAATCAGCCCCAGCATTTT CASSVDSYSNQPQHF
TRBJ2-7 TRBD1 TRBV7-9 . TGTGCCAGCAGCCACCAGGACAGGGTTGCACACGAGCAGTACTTC CASSHQDRVAHEQYF
TRBJ1-1 TRBD1 TRBV7-3 . TGTGCCAGCAGCTCCCTGGGACAGGAGAACACTGAAGCTTTCTTT CASSSLGQENTEAFF
TRBJ1-6 TRBD1 TRBV11-3 . TGTGCCAGCAGCCTGGGACAGTATAATTCACCCCTCCACTTT CASSLGQYNSPLHF
TRBJ2-1 TRBD2 TRBV19 . TGTGCCAGTAGTACAACTAGCGGTCCCTACAATGAGCAGTTCTTC CASSTTSGPYNEQFF
TRBJ1-1 . TRBV7-8 . TGTGCCAGCAGCTCGTTAGTTGTCACTGAAGCTTTCTTT CASSSLVVTEAFF
TRBJ1-3 . TRBV5-5 . TGTGCCAGCAGTCGCGTCGATGGAAACACCATATATTTT CASSRVDGNTIYF
TRBJ1-2 . TRBV4-3 . TGCGCCAGCAGCCTTGGGGCGGGGATCAACGGATATGGCTACACCTTC CASSLGAGINGYGYTF
TRBJ1-1 TRBD1 TRBV27 few TGTGCCAGCAGGAAACTGGACAGGGTTGGTACTGAAGCTTTCTTT CASRKLDRVGTEAFF
TRBJ1-1 . TRBV2 . TGTGCCGGTCGGGGTACTGAAGCTTTCTTT CAGRGTEAFF
TRBJ2-7 TRBD2 TRBV5-1 once TGCGCCAGCAGCTCCCTCCCGGGAGGGCCACACGAGCAGTACTTC CASSSLPGGPHEQYF
TRBJ1-1 . TRBV5-1 . TGCGCCAGCAGCTGGGGGCCCAGGGGTTTGAACACTGAAGCTTTCTTT CASSWGPRGLNTEAFF
TRBJ2-1 TRBD2 TRBV6-5 . TGTGCCAGCAGTCCTTTAGCGGGAGGGGGGAATGAGCAGTTCTTC CASSPLAGGGNEQFF
TRBJ2-2 . TRBV27 . TGTGCCAGCAGTAACTTTGACAGTGTTCCTCACACCGGGGAGCTGTTTTTT CASSNFDSVPHTGELFF